These T cell receptor beta chains were read from a single sample in a study of T cell responses to AZD1222 COVID-19 vaccine. Method: immunoSEQ multiplex PCR; TCRdb's copy keeps in-frame clones and lacks some. The data show some 150,000 clones, with roughly 90% seen just once and roughly 3.4% held by the top ten. This specimen consisted of peripheral blood, obtained 28 days after the second AZD1222 dose. The receptor source for this set is an adult who received the AZD1222 COVID-19 vaccine. Each CDR3 is given with its conserved first and last residue. D genes are given only for firm matches. Size is omitted from some rows. Given values are once, few, many or a class for expanded clones.

j_call: TRBJ1-1; d_call: .; v_call: TRBV7-9; cdr3_length: 14; clone_size: few; cdr3_nt: TGTGCCAGCAGCTTTCTCGGTGTGAACACTGAAGCTTTCTTT; cdr3_aa: CASSFLGVNTEAFF
j_call: TRBJ2-7; d_call: .; v_call: TRBV7-2; cdr3_length: 14; clone_size: few; cdr3_nt: TGTGCCAGCAGGAAACCACGGGGGGCGTACGAGCAGTACTTC; cdr3_aa: CASRKPRGAYEQYF
j_call: TRBJ2-3; d_call: .; v_call: TRBV2; cdr3_length: 15; clone_size: .; cdr3_nt: TGTGCCAGCAGTGTCAAGCGTGGAGGCACAGATACGCAGTATTTT; cdr3_aa: CASSVKRGGTDTQYF
j_call: TRBJ1-2; d_call: TRBD1; v_call: TRBV28; cdr3_length: 13; clone_size: once; cdr3_nt: TGTGCCAGCAGCACGGACAGGAACTATGGCTACACCTTC; cdr3_aa: CASSTDRNYGYTF
j_call: TRBJ2-7; d_call: .; v_call: TRBV9; cdr3_length: 15; clone_size: once; cdr3_nt: TGTGCCAGCAGCGTAGCTTCTAGCGACTCCTACGAGCAGTACTTC; cdr3_aa: CASSVASSDSYEQYF
j_call: TRBJ1-2; d_call: .; v_call: TRBV20-1; cdr3_length: 10; clone_size: .; cdr3_nt: TGCAGTGCTAGTTTCTATGGCTACACCTTC; cdr3_aa: CSASFYGYTF
j_call: TRBJ2-2; d_call: TRBD2; v_call: TRBV30; cdr3_length: 15; clone_size: .; cdr3_nt: TGTGCCTGGAGTCTGAGCGGGACGTCGGACGGGGAGCTGTTTTTT; cdr3_aa: CAWSLSGTSDGELFF
j_call: TRBJ2-2; d_call: TRBD2; v_call: TRBV27; cdr3_length: 17; clone_size: .; cdr3_nt: TGTGCCAGCAGCAAACGAAGCGGGAGCGGGTTTCCAAGGGAGCTGTTTTTT; cdr3_aa: CASSKRSGSGFPRELFF
j_call: TRBJ2-2; d_call: .; v_call: TRBV3-1/TRBV3-2; cdr3_length: 12; clone_size: .; cdr3_nt: TGTGCCAGCAGTCGGGTAGACGGGGAGCTGTTTTTT; cdr3_aa: CASSRVDGELFF
j_call: TRBJ2-1; d_call: TRBD2; v_call: TRBV29-1; cdr3_length: 16; clone_size: .; cdr3_nt: TGCAGCGTTGCCCTTTTGGGACTAGCGGGAGGAGCTGAGCAGTTCTTC; cdr3_aa: CSVALLGLAGGAEQFF
j_call: TRBJ2-1; d_call: TRBD2; v_call: TRBV11-3; cdr3_length: 16; clone_size: .; cdr3_nt: TGTGCCAGCAGCTTTTACGGGACTAAGCTATACAATGAGCAGTTCTTC; cdr3_aa: CASSFYGTKLYNEQFF
j_call: TRBJ1-1; d_call: .; v_call: TRBV10-3; cdr3_length: 13; clone_size: .; cdr3_nt: TGTGCCATCAGTGCAGGGATGAACACTGAAGCTTTCTTT; cdr3_aa: CAISAGMNTEAFF
j_call: TRBJ1-5; d_call: .; v_call: TRBV9; cdr3_length: 14; clone_size: .; cdr3_nt: TGTGCCAGCAGCGCGACAGGAGGCGATCAGCCCCAGCATTTT; cdr3_aa: CASSATGGDQPQHF
j_call: TRBJ2-7; d_call: .; v_call: TRBV6-6; cdr3_length: 13; clone_size: .; cdr3_nt: TGTGCCAGCAGTTACCCCACATTGGACGAGCAGTACTTC; cdr3_aa: CASSYPTLDEQYF
j_call: TRBJ2-1; d_call: .; v_call: TRBV24-1; cdr3_length: 16; clone_size: .; cdr3_nt: TGTGCCACCAGTGATGGCACTTTATACCTGGCAAATGAGCAGTTCTTC; cdr3_aa: CATSDGTLYLANEQFF
j_call: TRBJ2-2; d_call: .; v_call: TRBV30; cdr3_length: 12; clone_size: .; cdr3_nt: TGTGCCTGGAACCCGAACACCGGGGAGCTGTTTTTT; cdr3_aa: CAWNPNTGELFF
j_call: TRBJ2-5; d_call: .; v_call: TRBV6-5; cdr3_length: 15; clone_size: once; cdr3_nt: TGTGCCAGCAGTTCCGTCCTGTTGAGACAAGAGACCCAGTACTTC; cdr3_aa: CASSSVLLRQETQYF
j_call: TRBJ1-2; d_call: TRBD1; v_call: TRBV7-9; cdr3_length: 14; clone_size: .; cdr3_nt: TGTGCCAGCAGGGAAGGGACAGTTGGCTATGGCTACACCTTC; cdr3_aa: CASREGTVGYGYTF
j_call: TRBJ1-1; d_call: .; v_call: TRBV14; cdr3_length: 14; clone_size: .; cdr3_nt: TGTGCCAGCAGCCAAGTTTCAGGAGCCACTGAAGCTTTCTTT; cdr3_aa: CASSQVSGATEAFF
j_call: TRBJ1-5; d_call: TRBD1; v_call: TRBV18; cdr3_length: 14; clone_size: .; cdr3_nt: TGTGCCAGCTCACCAGACAGGGTTCCCCAGCCCCAGCATTTT; cdr3_aa: CASSPDRVPQPQHF
j_call: TRBJ1-1; d_call: TRBD1; v_call: TRBV19; cdr3_length: 17; clone_size: .; cdr3_nt: TGTGCCAGTAGTAGGGACAGTTGGGACAGGTTGAACACTGAAGCTTTCTTT; cdr3_aa: CASSRDSWDRLNTEAFF
j_call: TRBJ1-6; d_call: TRBD1; v_call: TRBV2; cdr3_length: 16; clone_size: .; cdr3_nt: TGTGCCAGCAGTGAAAGGGGCAGGGGGCGTAATTCACCCCTCCACTTT; cdr3_aa: CASSERGRGRNSPLHF
j_call: TRBJ1-2; d_call: .; v_call: TRBV5-6; cdr3_length: 14; clone_size: .; cdr3_nt: TGTGCCAGCAGCTTGGGACCCCGGCCCTATGGCTACACCTTC; cdr3_aa: CASSLGPRPYGYTF
j_call: TRBJ2-3; d_call: TRBD1; v_call: TRBV7-3; cdr3_length: 16; clone_size: once; cdr3_nt: TGTGCCAGCAGCTCGGGACAGGGGGCGGGGACAGATACGCAGTATTTT; cdr3_aa: CASSSGQGAGTDTQYF
j_call: TRBJ2-3; d_call: TRBD2; v_call: TRBV27; cdr3_length: 15; clone_size: .; cdr3_nt: TGTGCCAGCAGTCAAATAGCGGGAGTGGTAGATACGCAGTATTTT; cdr3_aa: CASSQIAGVVDTQYF
j_call: TRBJ1-2; d_call: .; v_call: TRBV3-1/TRBV3-2; cdr3_length: 14; clone_size: .; cdr3_nt: TGTGCCAGCAGCCAAGGGGGCGGGAACTATGGCTACACCTTC; cdr3_aa: CASSQGGGNYGYTF
j_call: TRBJ1-4; d_call: .; v_call: TRBV10-1; cdr3_length: 12; clone_size: .; cdr3_nt: TGCGCCAGGAGCTGGATTCATGAAAAACTGTTTTTT; cdr3_aa: CARSWIHEKLFF